Listed below are T cell receptor beta chains from one sample, sequenced in a study of blood T cell repertoires in COVID-19. Sequencing used immunoSEQ multiplex PCR; TCRdb keeps in-frame clones, though not all of them. The profile covers about 30,000 clones, with 80% to 90% appearing a single time and about 16% taken by the ten largest. Material for sequencing was peripheral blood. These receptors all come from an older man with acute or convalescent COVID-19. CDR3s include the opening cysteine and the closing phenylalanine or tryptophan. The D gene is left open where the match is weak. Part of the rows lack a size; the others show once, few, many or a class for expanded clones.

V gene	clone size	D gene	J gene	CDR3 DNA	CDR3 protein
TRBV28	.	.	TRBJ1-3	TGTGCCAGCAGTTATCTTACGAGGAGGGACGGACGCTCTGGAAACACCATATATTTT	CASSYLTRRDGRSGNTIYF
TRBV7-2	.	TRBD1	TRBJ2-7	TGTGCCAGCAGCCGGGACAGGGGGGTTTACGAGCAGTACTTC	CASSRDRGVYEQYF
TRBV5-1	.	TRBD1	TRBJ1-6	TGCGCCAGCAGCTTGGGGGACAGCGGATATAATTCACCCCTCCACTTT	CASSLGDSGYNSPLHF
TRBV9	.	.	TRBJ2-7	TGTGCCAGCAGCTTCGGGGGCTCCTACGAGCAGTACTTC	CASSFGGSYEQYF
TRBV5-1	.	TRBD2	TRBJ2-7	TGCGCCAGCAGCTTGGGTAGCGGGGGGGCCAAAGGATACGAGCAGTACTTC	CASSLGSGGAKGYEQYF
TRBV5-1	.	.	TRBJ1-1	TGCGCCAGCAGCTTACGACAGACAGGTAACACTGAAGCTTTCTTT	CASSLRQTGNTEAFF
TRBV19	.	TRBD1	TRBJ1-5	TGTGCCAGTAGTATATGGCCCGGCAGGGGGCAGGGTCAGCCCCAGCATTTT	CASSIWPGRGQGQPQHF
TRBV7-9	.	.	TRBJ1-1	TGTGCCAGCAACACTCTCGGACAAAACACTGAAGCTTTCTTT	CASNTLGQNTEAFF
TRBV29-1	.	.	TRBJ1-4	TGCAGCGTAGAGACAGCTAAGGAAAAACTGTTTTTT	CSVETAKEKLFF
TRBV19	.	TRBD1	TRBJ1-2	TGTGCCAGTAGTCGGTGGGACAGGAACTTCTTTGGCTACACCTTC	CASSRWDRNFFGYTF
TRBV5-8	.	.	TRBJ2-5	TGTGCCAGCAGCTTGGTGGACTTTTCACAAGAGACCCAGTACTTC	CASSLVDFSQETQYF
TRBV19	.	TRBD2	TRBJ2-3	TGTGCCAGTAGAACCCCACTAGCGGGGGGACTGGATACGCAGTATTTT	CASRTPLAGGLDTQYF
TRBV19	.	.	TRBJ1-6	TGTGCCAGTAGTATAGATCGGGAACAGGGTAATTCACCCCTCCACTTT	CASSIDREQGNSPLHF
TRBV11-1	.	.	TRBJ2-7	TGTGCCAGCAGCTTAGCGCGACAGTCCTACGAGCAGTACTTC	CASSLARQSYEQYF
TRBV3-1/TRBV3-2	few	.	TRBJ1-2	TGTGCCAGCAGCCATCCGGGTGTTGGGTATGGCTACACCTTC	CASSHPGVGYGYTF
TRBV9	.	.	TRBJ1-2	TGTGCCAGCAGCCCAGGGCACGTGGTAGGCTATGGCTACACCTTC	CASSPGHVVGYGYTF
TRBV30	.	.	TRBJ1-1	TGTGCCTGGACCCACCCGCAGGAGGTGAACACTGAAGCTTTCTTT	CAWTHPQEVNTEAFF
TRBV3-1/TRBV3-2	.	TRBD1	TRBJ1-6	TGTGCCAGCAGCCAAGAGTGGGGCAGGGGGCGCTCCTATAATTCACCCCTCCACTTT	CASSQEWGRGRSYNSPLHF
TRBV16	.	.	TRBJ1-1	TGTGCCAGCAGCCAGGGGGCCGGCACTGAAGCTTTCTTT	CASSQGAGTEAFF
TRBV12-3/TRBV12-4	.	.	TRBJ2-7	TGTGCCAGCAGTTTATTACAGATCAACGAGCAGTACTTC	CASSLLQINEQYF